This T cell receptor (beta chain) is from a study of T-cell reconstitution after alpha-beta-depleted transplantation in children. Germline V lookup: CDR1 SGHAT, CDR2 FQDESV (reference sequence). Trimming took off 4 bases at V and 4 bases at J, with 13 bases between the two ends. The CDR3 is 15 residues long. During its preparation, the TCRbeta library received unique molecular identifiers. TCRdb reanalysed the PCR reads using MiXCR and keeps one entry per CDR3 protein. The sample lists around 300,000 distinct CDR3 sequences; approximately 10% were seen once. This clonotype was counted at least ten times. Its antigen is not known. The study's findings and limits: A year had passed since transplant, and T-cell counts and diversity by then came mostly from newly produced T cells. Reported findings indicate that, about two months after transplant, alpha-beta T cells came from several hundred expanded clones, which were derived from non-depleted graft cells. Elevated TCRbeta diversity at day 60 was traced, in some patients, to surviving recipient T cells and thymic progenitors.

The source material was peripheral blood, sampled 180 days after TCRalphabeta/CD19-depleted stem cell transplant. This TCR derives from a male patient under 10 years old who had a stem cell transplant for chronic granulomatous disease, so the T cells may come from the graft donor. The chain couples TRBV11-1 to TRBJ2-2, with D perhaps TRBD1 or TRBD2 (5 bases each). CDR3 sequence: CASSSGTVFTGELFF. CDR3 DNA: TGTGCCAGCAGCTCCGGGACCGTATTCACCGGGGAGCTGTTTTTT.